This note documents a single T cell receptor beta chain sequence. Per the germline V gene, CDR1 is MGHRA and CDR2 is YSYEKL. The V end lost 1 base, the J end lost 2 bases, and 12 bases lay between the germline ends. The CDR3 loop spans 16 amino acids. These data are taken from a study of CD8 T cells in Susac syndrome. The study sequenced TCR beta in blood CD8+ and CD4+ T cells. In the multiple sclerosis control group, patients were treatment-naive and had stable or active relapsing-remitting disease. Purification of the CD8+ and CD4+ T cells relied on negative isolation, and TEMRA cells underwent FACS enrichment. Random hexamers were used to reverse transcribe about 0.45 to 1 ug of RNA. Amplification of TCR beta CDR3 by immunoSEQ multiplex PCR spanned 54 Vbeta and 13 Jbeta. TCRdb called the immunoSEQ multiplex PCR reads again in MiXCR, with one record for every CDR3 protein. The profile shows hundreds of thousands of distinct CDR3 sequences, around 83% of them singletons.

This receptor was obtained from a human donor with multiple sclerosis. The chain has TRBV4-1 and TRBJ2-1; weak D call: TRBD1 (6 bases). The sequencing input was CD8+ T cells from PBMCs. CDR3 DNA: TGCGCCAGCAGCCAAGTTACAGGGAGACCCTACAATGAGCAGTTCTTC. Translating gives CASSQVTGRPYNEQFF.